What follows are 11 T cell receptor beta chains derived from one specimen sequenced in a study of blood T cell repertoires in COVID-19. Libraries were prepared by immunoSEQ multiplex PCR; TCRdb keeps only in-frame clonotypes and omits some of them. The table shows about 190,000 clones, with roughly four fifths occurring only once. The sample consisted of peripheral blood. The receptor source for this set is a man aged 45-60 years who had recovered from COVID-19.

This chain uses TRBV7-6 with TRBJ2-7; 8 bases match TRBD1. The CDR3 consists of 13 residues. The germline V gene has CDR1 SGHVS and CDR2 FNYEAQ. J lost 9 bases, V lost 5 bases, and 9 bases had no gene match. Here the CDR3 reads CASSPEAGGGQYF. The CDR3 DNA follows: TGTGCCAGCAGCCCAGAGGCAGGGGGCGGGCAGTACTTC.

CDR3: CASSASGRAYNEQFF. The CDR3 DNA sequence: TGTGCCAGTAGTGCTAGCGGGAGGGCCTACAATGAGCAGTTCTTC. The chain is built from TRBV19 and TRBJ2-1; 12 positions agree with TRBD2. Trimming took 5 bases from V and 2 from J; bases not matched to a gene: 1. The CDR3 spans 15 residues. Germline CDR1 LNHDA, CDR2 SQIVND (reference sequence).

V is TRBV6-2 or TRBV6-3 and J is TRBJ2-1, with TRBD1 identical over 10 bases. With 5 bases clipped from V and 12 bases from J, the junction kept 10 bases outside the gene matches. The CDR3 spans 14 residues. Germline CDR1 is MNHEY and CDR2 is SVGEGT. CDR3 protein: CASSHRQGQGRQFF. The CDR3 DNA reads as TGTGCCAGCAGTCACCGACAGGGACAGGGGCGGCAGTTCTTC.

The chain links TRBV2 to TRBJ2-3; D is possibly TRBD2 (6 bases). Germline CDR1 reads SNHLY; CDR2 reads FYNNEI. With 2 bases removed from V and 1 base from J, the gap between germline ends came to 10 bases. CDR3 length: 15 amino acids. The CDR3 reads CASSERGSGTDTQYF. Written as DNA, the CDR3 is TGTGCCAGCAGTGAACGGGGGAGTGGCACAGATACGCAGTATTTT.

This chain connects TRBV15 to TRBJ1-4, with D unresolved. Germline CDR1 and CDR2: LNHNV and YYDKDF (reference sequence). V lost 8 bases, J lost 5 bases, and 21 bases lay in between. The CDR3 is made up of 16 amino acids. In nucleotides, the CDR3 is TGTGCCACCCGGAGAGCGACAAGAGTTATGAATGAAAAACTGTTTTTT. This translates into CATRRATRVMNEKLFF.

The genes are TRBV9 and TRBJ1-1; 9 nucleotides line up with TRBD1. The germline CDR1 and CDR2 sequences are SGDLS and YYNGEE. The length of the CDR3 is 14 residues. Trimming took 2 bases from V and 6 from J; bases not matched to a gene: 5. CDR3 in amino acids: CASSVGTGSSEAFF. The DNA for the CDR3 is TGTGCCAGCAGCGTCGGGACAGGGTCGTCTGAAGCTTTCTTT.

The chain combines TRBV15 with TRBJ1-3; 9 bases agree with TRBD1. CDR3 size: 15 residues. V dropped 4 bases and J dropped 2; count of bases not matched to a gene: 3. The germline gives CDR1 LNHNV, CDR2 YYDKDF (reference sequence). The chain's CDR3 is CATSKGTGTGNTIYF. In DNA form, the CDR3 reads TGTGCCACCAGCAAGGGGACAGGGACTGGAAACACCATATATTTT. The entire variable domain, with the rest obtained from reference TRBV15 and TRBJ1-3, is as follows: DAMVIQNPRYQVTQFGKPVTLSCSQTLNHNVMYWYQQKSSQAPKLLFHYYDKDFNNEADTPDNFQSRRPNTSFCFLDIRSPGLGDTAMYLCATSKGTGTGNTIYFGEGSWLTVV.

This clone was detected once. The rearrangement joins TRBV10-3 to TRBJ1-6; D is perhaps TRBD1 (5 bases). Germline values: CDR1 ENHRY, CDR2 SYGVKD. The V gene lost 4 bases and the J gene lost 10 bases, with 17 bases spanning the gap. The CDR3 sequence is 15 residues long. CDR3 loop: CAISVGGTDPSPLHF. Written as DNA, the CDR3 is TGTGCCATCAGTGTCGGGGGGACGGATCCGTCACCCCTCCACTTT.

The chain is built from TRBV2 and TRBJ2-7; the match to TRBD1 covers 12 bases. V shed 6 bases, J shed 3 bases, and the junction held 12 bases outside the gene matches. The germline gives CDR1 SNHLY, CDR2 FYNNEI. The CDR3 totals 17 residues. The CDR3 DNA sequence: TGTGCCAGCAGAGCTCCGGGACAGGGGGCGCGAATCTACGAGCAGTACTTC. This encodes CASRAPGQGARIYEQYF.

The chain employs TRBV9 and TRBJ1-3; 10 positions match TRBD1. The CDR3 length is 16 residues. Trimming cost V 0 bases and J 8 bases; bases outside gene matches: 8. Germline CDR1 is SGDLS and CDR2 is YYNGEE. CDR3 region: CASSVAGTGVLDTIYF. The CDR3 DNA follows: TGTGCCAGCAGCGTAGCCGGGACAGGGGTTTTGGACACCATATATTTT.

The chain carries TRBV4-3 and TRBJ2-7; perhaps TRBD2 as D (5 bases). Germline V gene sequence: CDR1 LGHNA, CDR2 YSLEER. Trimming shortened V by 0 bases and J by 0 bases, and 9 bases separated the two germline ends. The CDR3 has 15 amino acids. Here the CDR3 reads CASSQDLTNSYEQYF. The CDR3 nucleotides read TGCGCCAGCAGCCAAGATTTGACTAACTCCTACGAGCAGTACTTC.